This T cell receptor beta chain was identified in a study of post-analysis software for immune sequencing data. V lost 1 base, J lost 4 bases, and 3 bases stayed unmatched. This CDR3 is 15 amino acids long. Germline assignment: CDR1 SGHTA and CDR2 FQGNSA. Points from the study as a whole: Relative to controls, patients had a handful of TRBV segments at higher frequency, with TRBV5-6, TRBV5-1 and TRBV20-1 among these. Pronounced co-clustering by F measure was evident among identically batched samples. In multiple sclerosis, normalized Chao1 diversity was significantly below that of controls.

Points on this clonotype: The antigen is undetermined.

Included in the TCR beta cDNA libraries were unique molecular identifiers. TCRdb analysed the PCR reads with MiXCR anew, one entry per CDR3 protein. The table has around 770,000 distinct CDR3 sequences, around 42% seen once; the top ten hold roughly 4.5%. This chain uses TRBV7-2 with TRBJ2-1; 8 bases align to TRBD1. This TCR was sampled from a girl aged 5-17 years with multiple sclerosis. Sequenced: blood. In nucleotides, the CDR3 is TGTGCCAGCAGCTTAGACGGACAGGGATACAATGAGCAGTTCTTC. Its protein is CASSLDGQGYNEQFF.